The 8 T cell receptor beta chains listed next were all sequenced from one sample in a study of shared clonotypes between healthy human individuals. TCRdb's copy holds only in-frame clones and misses some; the assay was immunoSEQ multiplex PCR. The sample lists some 2,000,000 clones; 95% were seen once. Source material: naive CD4+ T cells sorted from blood. Subset reported: CD45RA+ positively selected. All receptors derive from a young man in good health.

This chain joins TRBV30 and TRBJ1-2; D perhaps matches TRBD1 (5 bases). The V gene lost 0 bases and the J gene lost 4 bases, with 27 bases spanning the gap. This CDR3 comprises 19 residues. Germline CDR1 is GTSNPN and CDR2 is SVGIG (reference sequence). The CDR3 loop is CAWSVVRGTSPLKVYGYTF. Written as DNA, the CDR3 is TGTGCCTGGAGTGTAGTTAGAGGGACCTCCCCCTTGAAGGTCTATGGCTACACCTTC.

The CDR3 protein is CAISGVGGNYGYTF. CDR3 nucleotide sequence: TGTGCCATCAGTGGGGTCGGAGGAAACTATGGCTACACCTTC. The chain recombines TRBV10-3 with TRBJ1-2; D ambiguous. Looked up from germline, CDR1 is ENHRY and CDR2 is SYGVKD. The CDR3 extends over 14 amino acids. V lost 4 bases, J lost 2 bases, and 11 bases lay in between.

The genes are TRBV6-5 and TRBJ1-2, with 9 bases identical to TRBD1. Trimming took 2 bases from V and 6 from J; bases not matched to a gene: 4. This CDR3 comprises 14 residues. Germline V gene data show CDR1 as MNHEY and CDR2 as SVGAGI. CDR3 sequence: CASSYGQGTHGYTF. The CDR3 DNA reads as TGTGCCAGCAGTTACGGACAGGGGACCCATGGCTACACCTTC.

The chain carries TRBV28 and TRBJ2-5, with 7 bases matching TRBD1. Germline V gene lookup returns CDR1 MDHEN and CDR2 SYDVKM. The CDR3 contains 14 residues. After removal of 8 bases from V and 1 base from J, the junction contained 7 bases not matched to a gene. The CDR3 region has the DNA TGTGCCAGCGTTGAGGGGACAGCCCAAGAGACCCAGTACTTC. It specifies CASVEGTAQETQYF.

The chain links TRBV7-3 to TRBJ2-7, with TRBD1 matching over 8 bases. Trimming removed 0 bases from V and 5 bases from J; junction bases left unmatched: 6. Germline V gene lookup returns CDR1 SGHTA and CDR2 FQGTGA. The length of the CDR3 is 15 residues. CDR3 coding DNA: TGTGCCAGCAGCTTAACTGGACAGGGAAACCACGAGCAGTACTTC. Its protein is CASSLTGQGNHEQYF.

The chain couples TRBV5-1 to TRBJ2-5; D is unclear. CDR1 and CDR2 (germline): SGHRS, YFSETQ. V was trimmed by 10 bases and J by 4 bases, leaving 17 bases between them. This CDR3 region has 13 residues. CDR3 protein: CAPVVPVRETQYF. The DNA for the CDR3 is TGCGCCCCCGTTGTACCGGTTCGAGAGACCCAGTACTTC.

The genes are TRBV7-6 and TRBJ2-5; D is ambiguous. The V and J ends lost 5 bases and 4 bases respectively, with 11 bases between them. Germline CDR1 and CDR2: SGHVS and FNYEAQ. This CDR3 contains 13 residues. The CDR3 coding sequence is TGTGCCAGCAGCCCCTCCACAATAGAGACCCAGTACTTC. This encodes CASSPSTIETQYF.

V gene TRBV30 combines with J gene TRBJ2-4; D is uncertain. The length of the CDR3 is 13 residues. V was pared by 3 bases and J by 1 base, with 7 bases between. Looked up from germline, CDR1 is GTSNPN and CDR2 is SVGIG (reference sequence). In nucleotides, the CDR3 is TGTGCCTGGAGCATGAATGCCAAAAACATTCAGTACTTC. This gives the protein CAWSMNAKNIQYF.